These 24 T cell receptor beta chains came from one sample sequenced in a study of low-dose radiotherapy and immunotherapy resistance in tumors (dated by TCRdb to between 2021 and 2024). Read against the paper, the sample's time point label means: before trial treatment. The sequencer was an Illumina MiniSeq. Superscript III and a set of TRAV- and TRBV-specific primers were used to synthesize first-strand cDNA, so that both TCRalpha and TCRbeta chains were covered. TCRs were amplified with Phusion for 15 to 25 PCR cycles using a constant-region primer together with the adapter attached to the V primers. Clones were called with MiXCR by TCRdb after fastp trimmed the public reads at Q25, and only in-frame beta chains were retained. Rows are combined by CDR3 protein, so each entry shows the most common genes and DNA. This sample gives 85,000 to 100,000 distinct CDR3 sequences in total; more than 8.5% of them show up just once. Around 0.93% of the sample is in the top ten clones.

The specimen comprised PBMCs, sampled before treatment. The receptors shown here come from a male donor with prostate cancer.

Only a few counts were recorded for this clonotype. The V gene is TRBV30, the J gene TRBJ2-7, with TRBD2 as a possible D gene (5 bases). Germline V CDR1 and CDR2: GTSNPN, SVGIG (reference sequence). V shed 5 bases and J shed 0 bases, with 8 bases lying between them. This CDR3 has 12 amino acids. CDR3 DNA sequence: TGTGCCTGGTCCCGGGGCTCCTACGAGCAGTACTTC. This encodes CAWSRGSYEQYF.

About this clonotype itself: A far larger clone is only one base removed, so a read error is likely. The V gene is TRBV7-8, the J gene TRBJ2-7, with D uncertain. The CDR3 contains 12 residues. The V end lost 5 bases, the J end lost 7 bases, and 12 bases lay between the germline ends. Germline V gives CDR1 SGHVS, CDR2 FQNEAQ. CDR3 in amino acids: CASSPLGDEQYF. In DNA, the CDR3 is TGTGCCAGCAGCCCGCTTGGCGATGAGCAGTACTTC.

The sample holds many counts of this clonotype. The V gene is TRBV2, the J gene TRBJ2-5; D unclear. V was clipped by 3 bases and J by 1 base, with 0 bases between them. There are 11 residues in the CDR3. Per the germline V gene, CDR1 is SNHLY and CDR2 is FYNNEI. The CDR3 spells CASSDQETQYF. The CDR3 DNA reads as TGTGCCAGCAGTGACCAAGAGACCCAGTACTTC.

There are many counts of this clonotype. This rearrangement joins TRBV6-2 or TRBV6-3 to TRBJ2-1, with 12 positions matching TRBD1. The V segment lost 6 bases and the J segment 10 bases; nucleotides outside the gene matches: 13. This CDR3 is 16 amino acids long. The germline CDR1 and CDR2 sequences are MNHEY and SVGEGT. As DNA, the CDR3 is TGTGCCAGCAGGGTTCCGGGACAGGGGGCGACTAAGGAGCAGTTCTTC. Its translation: CASRVPGQGATKEQFF.

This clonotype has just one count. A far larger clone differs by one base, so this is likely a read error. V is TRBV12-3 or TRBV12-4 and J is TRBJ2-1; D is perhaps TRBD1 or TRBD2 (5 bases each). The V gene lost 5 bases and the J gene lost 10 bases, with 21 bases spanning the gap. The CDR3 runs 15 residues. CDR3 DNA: TGTGCCAGCAGTGCCCTATGGGACCGCCCCTACGAGCAGTTCTTC. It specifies CASSALWDRPYEQFF.

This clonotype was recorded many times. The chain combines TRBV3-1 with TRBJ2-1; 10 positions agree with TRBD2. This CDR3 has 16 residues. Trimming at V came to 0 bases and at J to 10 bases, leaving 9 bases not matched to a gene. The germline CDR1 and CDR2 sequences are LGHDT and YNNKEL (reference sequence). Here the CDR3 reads CASSQDLLAGAGEQFF. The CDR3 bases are TGTGCCAGCAGCCAAGATCTGCTAGCGGGAGCGGGGGAGCAGTTCTTC.

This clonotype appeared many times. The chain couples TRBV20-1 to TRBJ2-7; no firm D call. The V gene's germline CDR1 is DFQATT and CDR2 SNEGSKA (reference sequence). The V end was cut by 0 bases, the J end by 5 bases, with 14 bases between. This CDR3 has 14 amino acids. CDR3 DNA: TGCAGTGCTAGAGATATAAAGGGCTACGACGAGCAGTACTTC. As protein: CSARDIKGYDEQYF.

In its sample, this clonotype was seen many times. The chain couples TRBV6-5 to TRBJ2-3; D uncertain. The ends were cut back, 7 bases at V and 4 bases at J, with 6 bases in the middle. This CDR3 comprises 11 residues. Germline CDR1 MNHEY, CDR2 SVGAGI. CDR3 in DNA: TGTGCCAGCAAACGCTCAGATACGCAGTATTTT. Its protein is CASKRSDTQYF.

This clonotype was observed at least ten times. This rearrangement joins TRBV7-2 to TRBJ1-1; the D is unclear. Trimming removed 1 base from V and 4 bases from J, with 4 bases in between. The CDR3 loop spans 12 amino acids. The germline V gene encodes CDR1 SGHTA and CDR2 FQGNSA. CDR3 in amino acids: CASSLVVTEAFF. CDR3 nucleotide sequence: TGTGCCAGCAGCTTAGTGGTCACTGAAGCTTTCTTT.

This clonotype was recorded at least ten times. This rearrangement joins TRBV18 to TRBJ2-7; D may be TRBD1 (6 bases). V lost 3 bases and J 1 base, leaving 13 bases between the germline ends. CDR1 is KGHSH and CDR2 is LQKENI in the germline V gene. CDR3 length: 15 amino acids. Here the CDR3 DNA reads TGTGCCAGCTCACCGCCATCAGGGGTGTCCTACGAGCAGTACTTC. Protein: CASSPPSGVSYEQYF.

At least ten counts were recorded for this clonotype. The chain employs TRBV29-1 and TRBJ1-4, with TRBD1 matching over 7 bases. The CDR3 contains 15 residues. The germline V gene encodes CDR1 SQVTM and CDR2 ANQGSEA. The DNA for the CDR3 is TGCAGTGTCACGGGGCAGGGGGCAACTAATGAAAAACTGTTTTTT. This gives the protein CSVTGQGATNEKLFF.

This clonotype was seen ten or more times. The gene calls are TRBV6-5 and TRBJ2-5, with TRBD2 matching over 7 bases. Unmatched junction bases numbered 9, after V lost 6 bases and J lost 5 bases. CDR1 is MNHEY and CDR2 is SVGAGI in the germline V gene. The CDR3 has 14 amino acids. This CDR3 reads CASSLGAGEETQYF. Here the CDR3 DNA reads TGTGCCAGCAGCCTCGGGGCGGGAGAGGAGACCCAGTACTTC.

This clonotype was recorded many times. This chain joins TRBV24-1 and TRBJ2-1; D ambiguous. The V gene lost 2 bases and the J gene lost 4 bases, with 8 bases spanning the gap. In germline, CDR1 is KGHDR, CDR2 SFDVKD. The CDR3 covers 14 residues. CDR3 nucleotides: TGTGCCACCAGTGATTCCTCCTATTACAATGAGCAGTTCTTC. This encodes CATSDSSYYNEQFF.

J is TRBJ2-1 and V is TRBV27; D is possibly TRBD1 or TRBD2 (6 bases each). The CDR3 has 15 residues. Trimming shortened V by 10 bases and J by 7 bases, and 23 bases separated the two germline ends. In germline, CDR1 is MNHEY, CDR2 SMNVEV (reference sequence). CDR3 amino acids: CATQGLKTGRNEQFF. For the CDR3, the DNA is TGTGCCACCCAGGGACTCAAAACAGGGAGAAATGAGCAGTTCTTC.

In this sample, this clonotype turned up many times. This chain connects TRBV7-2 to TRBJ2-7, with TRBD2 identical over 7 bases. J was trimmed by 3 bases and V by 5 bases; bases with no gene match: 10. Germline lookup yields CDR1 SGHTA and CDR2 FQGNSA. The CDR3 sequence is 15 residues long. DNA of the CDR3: TGTGCCAGCAGCGCATCTAGCGGCCGCGGCTACGAGCAGTACTTC. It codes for CASSASSGRGYEQYF.

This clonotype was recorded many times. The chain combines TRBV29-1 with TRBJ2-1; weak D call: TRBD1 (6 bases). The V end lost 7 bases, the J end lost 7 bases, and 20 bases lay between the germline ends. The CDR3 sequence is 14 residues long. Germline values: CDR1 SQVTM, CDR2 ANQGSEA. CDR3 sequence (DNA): TGCAGCGCGCGTCCGGGACCCAGGGGTAATGAGCAGTTCTTC. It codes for CSARPGPRGNEQFF.

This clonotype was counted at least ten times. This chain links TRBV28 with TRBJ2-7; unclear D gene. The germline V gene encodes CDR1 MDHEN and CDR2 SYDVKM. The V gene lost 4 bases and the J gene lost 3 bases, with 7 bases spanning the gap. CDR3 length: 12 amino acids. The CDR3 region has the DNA TGTGCCAGCAGTTGGGGAAGCTACGAGCAGTACTTC. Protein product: CASSWGSYEQYF.

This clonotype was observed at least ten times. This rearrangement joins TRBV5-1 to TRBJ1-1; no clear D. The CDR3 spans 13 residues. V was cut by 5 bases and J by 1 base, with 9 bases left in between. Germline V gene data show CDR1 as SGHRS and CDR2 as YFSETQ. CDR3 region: CASSWLQNTEAFF. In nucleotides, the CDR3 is TGCGCCAGCAGTTGGCTCCAGAACACTGAAGCTTTCTTT.

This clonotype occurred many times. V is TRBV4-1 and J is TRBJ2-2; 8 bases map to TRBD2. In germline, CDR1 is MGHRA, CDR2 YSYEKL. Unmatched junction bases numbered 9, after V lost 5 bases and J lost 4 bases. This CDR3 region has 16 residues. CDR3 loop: CASSSSTSAGTGELFF. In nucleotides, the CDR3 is TGCGCCAGCAGCTCCTCGACTAGCGCGGGCACCGGGGAGCTGTTTTTT.

CDR3 residues: CASSGTGTGAPTEAFF. The CDR3 DNA reads as TGTGCCAGCAGCGGAACCGGGACAGGGGCCCCCACTGAAGCTTTCTTT. The V gene is TRBV5-4, the J gene TRBJ1-1, with 10 bases fitting TRBD1. Germline CDR1 is SGHNT and CDR2 is YYREEE (reference sequence). V was clipped by 4 bases and J by 4 bases; unmatched bases: 10. The CDR3 runs to 16 residues.

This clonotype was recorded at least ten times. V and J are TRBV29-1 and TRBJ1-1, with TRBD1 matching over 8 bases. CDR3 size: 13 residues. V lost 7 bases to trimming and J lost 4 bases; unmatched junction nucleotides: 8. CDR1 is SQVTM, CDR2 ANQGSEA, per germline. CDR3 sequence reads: CSARSTGGTEAFF. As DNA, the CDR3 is TGCAGCGCAAGATCTACAGGGGGCACTGAAGCTTTCTTT.

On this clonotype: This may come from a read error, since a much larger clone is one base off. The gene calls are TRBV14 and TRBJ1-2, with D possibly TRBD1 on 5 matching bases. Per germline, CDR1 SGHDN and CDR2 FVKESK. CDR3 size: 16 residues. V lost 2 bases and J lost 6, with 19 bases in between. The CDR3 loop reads CASSQFGDPSNHGYTF. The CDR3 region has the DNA TGTGCCAGCAGCCAATTCGGGGACCCATCCAACCATGGCTACACCTTC.

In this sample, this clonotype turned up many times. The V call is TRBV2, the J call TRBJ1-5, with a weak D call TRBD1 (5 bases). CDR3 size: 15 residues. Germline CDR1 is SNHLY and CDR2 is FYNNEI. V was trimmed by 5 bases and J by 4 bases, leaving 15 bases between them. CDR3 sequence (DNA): TGTGCCAGCAGTCTCCGGGACGGCCTAAATCAGCCCCAGCATTTT. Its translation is CASSLRDGLNQPQHF.

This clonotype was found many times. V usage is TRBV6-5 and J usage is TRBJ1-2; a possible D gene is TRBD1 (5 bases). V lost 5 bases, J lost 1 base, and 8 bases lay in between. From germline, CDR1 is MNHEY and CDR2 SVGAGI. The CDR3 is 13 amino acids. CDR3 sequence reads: CASSTDSNYGYTF. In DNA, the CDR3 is TGTGCCAGCAGTACCGACAGTAACTATGGCTACACCTTC.